This T cell receptor (beta chain) stems from a study of spatial heterogeneity in lung cancer. V dropped 3 bases and J dropped 4 bases, with 7 bases sitting between them. The CDR3 is 12 residues long. Time point in this sample: sample taken at primary tumor resection. Unsorted whole RNA samples from tumor, nontumor lung or frozen PBMC were sequenced. Samples came from about 72 TRACERx patients with untreated early-stage lung cancer. This clonotype was observed at least ten times. Each CDR3 protein is one row after TCRdb ran MiXCR on the 5' RACE reads. In the table there are 55,000 to 75,000 distinct CDR3 sequences, roughly 7.9% of which are singletons.

The J gene is TRBJ2-7, the V gene TRBV12-3 or TRBV12-4; D uncertain. The clonotype was recovered from a female donor with early-stage non-small cell lung cancer. The sample here was PBMCs, taken at surgery. This CDR3 is CASSFLGYEQYV. For the CDR3, the DNA is TGTGCCAGCAGTTTCTTGGGGTACGAGCAGTACGTC.